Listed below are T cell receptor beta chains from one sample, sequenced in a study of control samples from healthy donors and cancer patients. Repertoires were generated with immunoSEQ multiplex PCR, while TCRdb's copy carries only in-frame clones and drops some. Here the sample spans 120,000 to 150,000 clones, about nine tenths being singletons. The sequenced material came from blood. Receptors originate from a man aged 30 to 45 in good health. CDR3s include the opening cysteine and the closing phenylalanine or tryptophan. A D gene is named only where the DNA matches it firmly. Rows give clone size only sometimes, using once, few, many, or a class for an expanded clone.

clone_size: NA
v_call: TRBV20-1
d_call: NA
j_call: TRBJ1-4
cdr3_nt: TGCAGTGCTAGTTCGTTGGACAGCCAAAATGAAAAACTGTTTTTT
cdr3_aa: CSASSLDSQNEKLFF

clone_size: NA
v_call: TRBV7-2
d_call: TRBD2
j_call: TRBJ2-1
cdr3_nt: TGTGCCAGCAGCTTATCCGGGGGGGCGGCGTTCTTC
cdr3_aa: CASSLSGGAAFF

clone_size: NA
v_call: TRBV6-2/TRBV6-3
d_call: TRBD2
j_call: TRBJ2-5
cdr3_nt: TGTGCCAGCAGTTACCCCCCGCTGGCGGGAGGGAAAGAGACCCAGTACTTC
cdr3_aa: CASSYPPLAGGKETQYF

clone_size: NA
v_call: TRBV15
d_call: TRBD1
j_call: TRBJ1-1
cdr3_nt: TGTGCCACCAGCAGCGACAGGGTCACTGAAGCTTTCTTT
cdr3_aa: CATSSDRVTEAFF

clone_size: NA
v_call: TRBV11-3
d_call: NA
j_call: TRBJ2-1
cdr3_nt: TGTGCCAGCAGCCCGGGCGCGGGGCTGACAAATGAGCAGTTCTTC
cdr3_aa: CASSPGAGLTNEQFF

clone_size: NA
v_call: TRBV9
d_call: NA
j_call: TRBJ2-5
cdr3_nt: TGTGCCAGCAGCGTAGAGGGCAGGGGACAGACCCAGTACTTC
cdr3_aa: CASSVEGRGQTQYF

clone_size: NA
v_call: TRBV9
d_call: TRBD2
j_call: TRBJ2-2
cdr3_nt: TGTGCCAGCAGTCTTACTAGCGGGGGGTCCGCGAACACCGGGGAGCTGTTTTTT
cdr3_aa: CASSLTSGGSANTGELFF

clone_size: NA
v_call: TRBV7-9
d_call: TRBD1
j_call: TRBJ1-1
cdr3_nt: TGTGCCAGCAGCTTATTAGGACAGGCCACTGAAGCTTTCTTT
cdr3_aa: CASSLLGQATEAFF

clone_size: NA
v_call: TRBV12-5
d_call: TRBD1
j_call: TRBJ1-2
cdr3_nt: TGTGCTAGTGGTTCAGGGGGGACCTACGGCTACACCTTC
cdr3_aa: CASGSGGTYGYTF

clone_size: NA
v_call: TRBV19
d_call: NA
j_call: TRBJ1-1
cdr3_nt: TGTGCCAGTAGTACAGGTAGGAACACTGAAGCTTTCTTT
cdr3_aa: CASSTGRNTEAFF

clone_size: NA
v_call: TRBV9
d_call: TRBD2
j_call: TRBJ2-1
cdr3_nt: TGTGCCAGCAGCTTACGTAGCGGGAGCAATAATGAGCAGTTCTTC
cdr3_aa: CASSLRSGSNNEQFF

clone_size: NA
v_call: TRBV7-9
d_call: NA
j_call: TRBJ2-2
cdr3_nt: TGTGCCAGCAGCTTAGTTCTCGCGGGGGAGCTGTTTTTT
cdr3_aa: CASSLVLAGELFF

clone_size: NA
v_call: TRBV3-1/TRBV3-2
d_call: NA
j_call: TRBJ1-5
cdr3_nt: TGTGCCAGCAGCCGAGGGTCCTATAGCAATCAGCCCCAGCATTTT
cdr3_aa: CASSRGSYSNQPQHF

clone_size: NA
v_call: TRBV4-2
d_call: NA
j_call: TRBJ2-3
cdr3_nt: TGTGCCAGCTCGAGTGGGGGAAACACAGATACGCAGTATTTT
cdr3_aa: CASSSGGNTDTQYF

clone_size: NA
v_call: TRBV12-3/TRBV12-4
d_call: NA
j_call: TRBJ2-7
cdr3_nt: TGTGCCAGCAGTTTACGGCCGACCTACGAGCAGTACTTC
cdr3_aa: CASSLRPTYEQYF

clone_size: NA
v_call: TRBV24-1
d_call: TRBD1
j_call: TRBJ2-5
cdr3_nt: TGTGCCACCAGTGAATCTCCCGGGACAGGGGGGTCGGAAGAGACCCAGTACTTC
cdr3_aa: CATSESPGTGGSEETQYF

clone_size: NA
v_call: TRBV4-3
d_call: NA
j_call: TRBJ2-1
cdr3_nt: TGCGCCAGCAGCCAAGATTCGGCAGCATATTCCTCCTACAATGAGCAGTTCTTC
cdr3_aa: CASSQDSAAYSSYNEQFF

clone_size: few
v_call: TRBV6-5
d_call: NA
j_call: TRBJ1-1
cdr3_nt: TGTGCCAGCAGTTACTCGAGTCCGGGCCCTGAAGCTTTCTTT
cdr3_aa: CASSYSSPGPEAFF

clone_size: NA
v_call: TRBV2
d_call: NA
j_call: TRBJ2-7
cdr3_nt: TGTGCCAGCAGTGAAGAACAGGGATCCGAGCAGTACTTC
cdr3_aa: CASSEEQGSEQYF

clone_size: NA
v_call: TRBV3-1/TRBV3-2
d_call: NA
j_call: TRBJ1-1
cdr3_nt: TGTGCCAGCAGCCAGGGCGTAGACACTGAAGCTTTCTTT
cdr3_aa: CASSQGVDTEAFF

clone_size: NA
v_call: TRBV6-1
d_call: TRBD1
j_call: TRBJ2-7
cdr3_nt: TGTGCCAGCAGTGAACAGGACAGGGATGGCGAGCAGTACTTC
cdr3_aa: CASSEQDRDGEQYF

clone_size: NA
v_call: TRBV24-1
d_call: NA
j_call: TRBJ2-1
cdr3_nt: TGTGCCACCAGTGATTCCCGGGACATGCTCCCTTTGATGGAGCAGTTCTTC
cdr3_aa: CATSDSRDMLPLMEQFF

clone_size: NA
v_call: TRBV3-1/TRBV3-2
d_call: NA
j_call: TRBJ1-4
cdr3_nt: TGTGCCAGCAGCCAATTCACGGGGAAAGGGCATGAAAAACTGTTTTTT
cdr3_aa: CASSQFTGKGHEKLFF

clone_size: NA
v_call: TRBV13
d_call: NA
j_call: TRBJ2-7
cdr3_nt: TGTGCCAGCAGCTTAACGAAGGTTTACGAGCAGTACTTC
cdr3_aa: CASSLTKVYEQYF

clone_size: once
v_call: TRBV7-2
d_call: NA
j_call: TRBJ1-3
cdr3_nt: TGTGCCAGCAGCTTATCTCGGCAGGTAGCTGGAAACACCATATATTTT
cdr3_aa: CASSLSRQVAGNTIYF

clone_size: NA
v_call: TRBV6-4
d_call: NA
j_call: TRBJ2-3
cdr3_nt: TGTGCCAGCAGTGACTCTTCAGGCAGTTCAGATACGCAGTATTTT
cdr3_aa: CASSDSSGSSDTQYF

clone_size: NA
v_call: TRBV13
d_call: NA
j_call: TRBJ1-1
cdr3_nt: TGTGCCAGCATCCTCAGGGCGGCGGGGGGGCTGATGAACACTGAAGCTTTCTTT
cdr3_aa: CASILRAAGGLMNTEAFF

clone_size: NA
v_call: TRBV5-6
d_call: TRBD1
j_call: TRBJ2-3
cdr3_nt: TGTGCCAGCAGCTTTCCGGGACAGGGCTTTGGCACAGATACGCAGTATTTT
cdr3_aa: CASSFPGQGFGTDTQYF

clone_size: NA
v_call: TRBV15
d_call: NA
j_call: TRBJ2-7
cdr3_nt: TGTGCCACCAGCAGAGCCCGGGGCGAGCAGTACTTC
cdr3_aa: CATSRARGEQYF

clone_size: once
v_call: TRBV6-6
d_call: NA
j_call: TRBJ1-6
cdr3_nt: TGTGCCAGCAGGGAATCGACGGAAAATTCACCCCTCCACTTT
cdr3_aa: CASRESTENSPLHF

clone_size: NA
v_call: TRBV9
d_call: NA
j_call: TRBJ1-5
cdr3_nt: TGTGCCAGCAGCGTCGGAAATAGCAATCAGCCCCAGCATTTT
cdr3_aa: CASSVGNSNQPQHF

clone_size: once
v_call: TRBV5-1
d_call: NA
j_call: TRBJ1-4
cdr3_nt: TGCGCCAGCAGCTTGGTTGGCACAGCAACTAATGAAAAACTGTTTTTT
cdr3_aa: CASSLVGTATNEKLFF

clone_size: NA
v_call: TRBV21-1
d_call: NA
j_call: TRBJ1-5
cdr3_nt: TGTGCCAGCAGCAAAGCGCTAGCCAGGCGTTATAGCAATCAGCCCCAGCATTTT
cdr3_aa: CASSKALARRYSNQPQHF

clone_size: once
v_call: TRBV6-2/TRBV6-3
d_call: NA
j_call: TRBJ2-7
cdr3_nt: TGTGCCAGCAGTTACGACCTTGGGAGGGGGCAGTACGAGCAGTACTTC
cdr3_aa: CASSYDLGRGQYEQYF

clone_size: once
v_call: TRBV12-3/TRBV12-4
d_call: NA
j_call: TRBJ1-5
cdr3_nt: TGTGCCAGCAGTTTTTTCACGAATCAGCCCCAGCATTTT
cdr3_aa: CASSFFTNQPQHF

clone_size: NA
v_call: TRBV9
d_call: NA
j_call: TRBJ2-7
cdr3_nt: TGTGCCAGCAGCGTTAGTTCAGACTCCTACGAGCAGTACTTC
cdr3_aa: CASSVSSDSYEQYF

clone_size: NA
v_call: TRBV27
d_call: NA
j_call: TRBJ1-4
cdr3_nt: TGTGCCAGCAGTCCGATAGGCCCTCGGGGTGAAAAACTGTTTTTT
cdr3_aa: CASSPIGPRGEKLFF

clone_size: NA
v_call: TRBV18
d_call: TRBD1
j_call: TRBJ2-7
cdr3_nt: TGTGCCAGCTCACCTGTTGGACAGGGCACGAACGAGCAGTACTTC
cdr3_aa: CASSPVGQGTNEQYF

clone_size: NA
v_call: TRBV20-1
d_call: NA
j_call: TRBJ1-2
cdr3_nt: TGCAGTGCTGCTCAGGGCGGTGGCTACACCTTC
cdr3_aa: CSAAQGGGYTF

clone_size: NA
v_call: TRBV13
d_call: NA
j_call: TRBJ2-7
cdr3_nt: TGTGCCAGCAGCTCGTATTCCTCTGTTTGGGAGCAGTACTTC
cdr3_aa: CASSSYSSVWEQYF

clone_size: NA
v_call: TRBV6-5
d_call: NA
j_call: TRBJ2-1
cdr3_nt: TGTGCCAGCAGTTACAGCGAAGTATACAATGAGCAGTTCTTC
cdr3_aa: CASSYSEVYNEQFF

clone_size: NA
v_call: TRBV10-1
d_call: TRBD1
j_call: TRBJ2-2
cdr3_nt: TGCGCCACCTCCCTCGAGGGGGCTGCCGGGGAGCTGTTTTTT
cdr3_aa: CATSLEGAAGELFF

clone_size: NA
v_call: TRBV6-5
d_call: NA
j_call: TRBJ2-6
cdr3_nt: TGTGCCAGCGCACGGGGCTTGGATGGGGCCAACGTCCTGACTTTC
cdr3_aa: CASARGLDGANVLTF

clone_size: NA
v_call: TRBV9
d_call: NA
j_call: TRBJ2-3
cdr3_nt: TGTGCCAGCAGCCCTCTCGGCGGAACAGGAGATACGCAGTATTTT
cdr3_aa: CASSPLGGTGDTQYF

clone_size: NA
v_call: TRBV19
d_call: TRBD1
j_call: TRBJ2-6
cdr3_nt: TGTGCCAGTAGTATAGGGACAGGACGCTCTGGGGCCAACGTCCTGACTTTC
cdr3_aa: CASSIGTGRSGANVLTF